The clone carrying this T cell receptor (beta chain) was picked up many times. No antigen is known for it. Donors ranged from roughly 6 to 90 years old and were healthy Caucasians in Russia. This specimen comes from a study of blood T cells in healthy people across ages. Notes on the study in general: Nothing was known about donor CMV status, and this possibly confounded expanded clonotype changes.

Alongside a J-beta primer mix, a sample-barcoded 5' primer served in a second PCR lasting 7 to 11 cycles. A single record per CDR3 protein comes from TCRdb applying MiXCR to the 5' RACE reads. The table has some 710,000 distinct CDR3 sequences, more than 35% seen once. This CDR3 has 19 residues. With V trimmed by 4 bases and J by 1 base, 11 bases remained unmatched. In germline, CDR1 is LGHNA, CDR2 YNFKEQ. The sample taken for sequencing was blood. The TCR originated in an elderly man in good health. The rearrangement uses TRBV4-2 and TRBJ2-2, with TRBD2 identical over 11 bases. CDR3 coding DNA: TGTGCCAGCAGCCTCGGGTCTTCTAGCGGGGGGCTGAACACCGGGGAGCTGTTTTTT. This gives the protein CASSLGSSSGGLNTGELFF.